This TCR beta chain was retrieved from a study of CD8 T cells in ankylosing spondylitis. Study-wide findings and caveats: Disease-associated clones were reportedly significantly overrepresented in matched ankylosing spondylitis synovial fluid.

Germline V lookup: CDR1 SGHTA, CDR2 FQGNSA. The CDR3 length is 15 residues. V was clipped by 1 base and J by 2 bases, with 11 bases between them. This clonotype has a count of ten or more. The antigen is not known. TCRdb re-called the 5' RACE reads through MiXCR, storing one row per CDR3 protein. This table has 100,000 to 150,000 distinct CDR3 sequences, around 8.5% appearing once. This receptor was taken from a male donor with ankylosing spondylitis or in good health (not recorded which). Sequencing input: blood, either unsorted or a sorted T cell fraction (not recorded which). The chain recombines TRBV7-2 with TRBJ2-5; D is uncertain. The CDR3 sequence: CASSLVYTVQETQYF. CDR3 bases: TGTGCCAGCAGCTTAGTTTACACAGTACAAGAGACCCAGTACTTC.